This T cell receptor (beta chain) stems from a study of blood T cell repertoires in COVID-19. Study in general: The samples span acute and convalescent COVID-19 from the United States, Italy and Spain. In each case, the material was cDNA or gDNA derived from T cells, B-cell-depleted T cells, or PBMCs.

The protocol was immunoSEQ multiplex PCR, while the TCRdb copy is restricted to in-frame clones and leaves out a portion. The sample lists 100,000 to 150,000 clones, around 85% occurring once. Patients of the Seattle cohort, enrolled during active infection, were followed longitudinally. The V and J ends lost 7 bases and 3 bases, in that order; junction bases with no gene match: 10. Germline V gene data show CDR1 as SGHVS and CDR2 as FQNEAQ. The CDR3 length is 15 residues. The chain employs TRBV7-8 and TRBJ2-3, with 7 bases aligning to TRBD1. This sequence originates from an elderly woman with COVID-19, enrolled during active disease. The sample consisted of peripheral blood. The CDR3 DNA follows: TGTGCCAGCACACGACAGGGTCCGAGGACAGATACGCAGTATTTT. It encodes CASTRQGPRTDTQYF.